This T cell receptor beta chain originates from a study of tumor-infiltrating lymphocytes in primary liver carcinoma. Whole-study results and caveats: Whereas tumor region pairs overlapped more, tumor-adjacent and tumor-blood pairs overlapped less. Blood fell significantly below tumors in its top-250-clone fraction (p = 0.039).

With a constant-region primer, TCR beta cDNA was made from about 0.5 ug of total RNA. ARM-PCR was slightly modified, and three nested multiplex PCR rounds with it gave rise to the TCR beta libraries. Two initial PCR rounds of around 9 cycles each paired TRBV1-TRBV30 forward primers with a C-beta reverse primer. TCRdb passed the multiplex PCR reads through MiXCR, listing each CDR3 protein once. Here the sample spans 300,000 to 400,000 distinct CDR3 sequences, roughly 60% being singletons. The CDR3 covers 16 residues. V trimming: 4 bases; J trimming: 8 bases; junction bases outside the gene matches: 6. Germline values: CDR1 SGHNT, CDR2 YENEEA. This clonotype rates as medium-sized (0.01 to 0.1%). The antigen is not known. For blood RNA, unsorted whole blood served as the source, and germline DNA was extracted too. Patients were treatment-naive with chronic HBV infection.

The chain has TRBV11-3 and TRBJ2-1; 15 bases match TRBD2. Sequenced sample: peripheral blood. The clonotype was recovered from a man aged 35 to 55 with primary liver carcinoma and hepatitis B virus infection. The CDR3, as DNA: TGTGCCAGCAGCTCCGGACTAGCGGGAGGGCCGCATGAGCAGTTCTTC. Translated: CASSSGLAGGPHEQFF. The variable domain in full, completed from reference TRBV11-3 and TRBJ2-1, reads EAGVVQSPRYKIIEKKQPVAFWCNPISGHNTLYWYLQNLGQGPELLIRYENEEAVDDSQLPKDRFSAERLKGVDSTLKIQPAELGDSAVYLCASSSGLAGGPHEQFFGPGTRLTVL.